This T cell receptor (beta chain) was retrieved from a study of cytomegalovirus exposure and HLA in healthy donors. Overall study: Earlier work reported 117 million unique TCR beta sequences from about 200 million T cells.

Germline CDR1 reads MRHNA; CDR2 reads SNTAGT. The V end lost 1 base, the J end lost 5 bases, and 12 bases lay between the germline ends. CDR3 length equals 15 residues. About this clone: Its antigen is not known.

With 60 Vbeta and 13 Jbeta primers, the PCR was carried out. Only in-frame clones appear in the TCRdb table, and some are missing; sequencing was by immunoSEQ multiplex PCR. This listing includes around 80,000 clones. Study-level results: Cytomegalovirus-associated TCR beta chains were listed, numbering some 180.

This clonotype originated in a man aged 35 to 55 in good health and CMV-seronegative. V usage is TRBV6-4 and J usage is TRBJ2-1; D is possibly TRBD2 (6 bases). The specimen sequenced was PBMCs. For the CDR3, the DNA is TGTGCCAGCAGTGACTGGGGGACTTCGCACAATGAGCAGTTCTTC. Translating it yields CASSDWGTSHNEQFF.